The entry below gives a single T cell receptor (beta chain) sequence along with its context. Amplification used 60 Vbeta primers and 13 Jbeta primers. The assay was immunoSEQ multiplex PCR, and TCRdb's table has in-frame clones only and misses some. In the table there are 84,000 or so clones, 77% of which are singletons. Between the trimmed V and J ends, which lost 0 bases and 0 bases, there was a span of 7 bases. Germline loops: CDR1 SGDLS, CDR2 YYNGEE. The CDR3 contains 16 residues. This record belongs to a study of cytomegalovirus exposure and HLA in healthy donors. Material for sequencing was PBMCs. The chain is built from TRBV9 and TRBJ1-6; unclear D gene. The sequence came from a boy aged 5 to 17 in good health and CMV-seronegative. The CDR3 reads CASSVEGSSYNSPLHF. The CDR3 DNA reads as TGTGCCAGCAGCGTAGAAGGGAGCTCCTATAATTCACCCCTCCACTTT.